These T cell receptor beta chains were read from a single sample in a study of blood T cell repertoires in COVID-19. Method: immunoSEQ multiplex PCR; TCRdb's copy keeps in-frame clones and lacks some. The sample shows approximately 450,000 clones, 80% to 90% of them seen only once. The sequencing input was PBMCs or T cells enriched from blood (not recorded which). Receptors originate from a man between 25 and 39 years old who had recovered from COVID-19. CDR3s include the opening cysteine and the closing phenylalanine or tryptophan.

TRBV7-3	TRBJ2-3	CASSLESAGGADTQYF
TRBV14	TRBJ2-1	CASSLRVTGSSYNEQFF
TRBV2	TRBJ1-1	CASSVQGVVPEAFF
TRBV15	TRBJ2-3	CATSRDLAGGVDTQYF
TRBV18	TRBJ2-2	CASSPGLAGVTGELFF
TRBV5-1	TRBJ1-1	CASSWDRLNTEAFF
TRBV4-1	TRBJ2-4	CASSQDRVNSDIQYF
TRBV18	TRBJ2-5	CASSPPGQYQETQYF
TRBV5-4	TRBJ2-2	CASSLALAGGPNTGELFF
TRBV19	TRBJ1-2	CASKARDMGSYGYTF
TRBV5-4	TRBJ1-1	CASSFFGGRNTEAFF
TRBV28	TRBJ2-5	CASSSRRGAMETQYF
TRBV5-6	TRBJ1-2	CASSLVADGYTF
TRBV12-5	TRBJ2-7	CASGLVPSGRPYEQYF
TRBV15	TRBJ2-3	CATGIAGGMGTDTQYF
TRBV4-1	TRBJ2-1	CASSQGLAATYNEQFF
TRBV6-5	TRBJ1-2	CASRPDRGHYGYTF
TRBV28	TRBJ2-4	CASSRRDYLLAGKNIQYF
TRBV7-3	TRBJ2-3	CASRSTGRGTDTQYF
TRBV27	TRBJ2-3	CASSLSPGKGVTDTQYF
TRBV18	TRBJ1-1	CASSPGAVNTEAFF
TRBV28	TRBJ1-5	CASRIAGTRISNQPQHF
TRBV27	TRBJ1-4	CASSLFRGSGNEKLFF
TRBV15	TRBJ1-6	CATSGRDRSNSPLHF
TRBV7-2	TRBJ2-1	CASSLAGGGREQFF
TRBV6-1	TRBJ2-7	CASSESSGRSYEQYF
TRBV19	TRBJ2-2	CASREASGRAGELFF
TRBV30	TRBJ2-7	CAWSVRASQAQQYF
TRBV14	TRBJ1-1	CASSHPRGGNTEAFF
TRBV7-6	TRBJ2-3	CASSLDRWEDTQYF
TRBV4-1	TRBJ1-5	CASSRWTGLNQPQHF
TRBV12-3/TRBV12-4	TRBJ1-2	CASRSGSNYGYTF
TRBV7-9	TRBJ2-1	CASSLGGGLSSYNEQFF
TRBV7-2	TRBJ1-1	CASSLAFQGPETEAFF
TRBV11-2	TRBJ1-5	CASSTGTGRSNQPQHF
TRBV19	TRBJ2-5	CASSISAWEGETQYF
TRBV10-3	TRBJ2-2	CAISSQGAPTGELFF
TRBV27	TRBJ2-5	CASSPGGRGETQYF
TRBV4-2	TRBJ2-1	CASSRGTSGSYNEQFF
TRBV11-2	TRBJ2-3	CASSLEGRPADTQYF
TRBV6-1	TRBJ1-3	CASSAIQGAYSGNTIYF
TRBV5-4	TRBJ2-7	CASQIPGSYEQYF
TRBV7-9	TRBJ2-7	CASSAGTANEQYF